The present entry profiles one T cell receptor (beta chain) with its context. Original processing notes: Nucleated cell number was recorded as an estimate derived from reference gene primer amplification. Profiled with immunoSEQ multiplex PCR; TCRdb holds only in-frame clones, not every one. That table supplies the V and J calls and clone size; D and trimming were determined from the DNA. Found here are about 350,000 clones, 86% of them singletons; the top ten hold around 7.5%. The data are from a study of blood T cell repertoires in COVID-19. The overall study: The United States, Italy and Spain supplied acute and convalescent COVID-19 samples.

V trimming: 10 bases; J trimming: 6 bases; junction bases outside the gene matches: 12. Germline V gives CDR1 WSHSY, CDR2 SAAADI. This CDR3 spans 14 amino acids. The source of this sequence is an older woman with COVID-19, enrolled during active disease. Sequenced material: peripheral blood. The V call is TRBV10-2, the J call TRBJ1-2; 9 nucleotides agree with TRBD1. CDR3: CATLPGQGTNGYTF. The CDR3, as DNA: TGCGCCACCTTACCGGGACAGGGAACTAATGGCTACACCTTC.